This T cell receptor (beta chain) was retrieved from a study of technical replicates of blood from several donors. The CDR3 is made up of 14 amino acids. Trimming pared 2 bases from V and 4 bases from J, leaving 11 bases between. Germline V lookup: CDR1 MNHEY, CDR2 SVGAGI. Assay: immunoSEQ multiplex PCR; the TCRdb copy retains only in-frame clones and omits some. The repertoire includes about 93,000 clones, around 96% of them detected once, and about 0.25% sits in the top ten. This sequence was found in a human donor in good health. The chain couples TRBV6-5 to TRBJ1-1; a weak D match, TRBD1 (6 bases). Sample: T cells isolated from PBMCs. CDR3 nucleotide sequence: TGTGCCAGCAGTTACGATGGCAGGGGCACTGAAGCTTTCTTT. Protein product: CASSYDGRGTEAFF.